This TCR beta chain was captured by sequencing in a study of a mutant IDH1 vaccine in newly diagnosed glioma. Overall study context: Vaccination started 4-6 weeks after radiotherapy alone, or with temozolomide cycles. Most patients had radiochemotherapy with temozolomide before enrollment; others had one alone.

This clone was seen once. Antigen: not known. Data came from immunoSEQ multiplex PCR; TCRdb stores just in-frame clones and leaves some out. The table has some 30,000 clones, 88% seen once. Time point described: week 23, last vaccination. One vaccine dose held 300 ug of mutant IDH1 20-mer peptide and came with topical imiquimod. This TCR was sampled from a man aged 40-49 years with glioma. The specimen comprised PBMCs, sampled from a glioma patient whose treatment included an IDH1 peptide vaccine.

For the CDR3, the DNA is TGTGCCAGCGGGGCCGGGGAGACCCAGTACTTC. This translates into CASGAGETQYF. V is TRBV19 and J is TRBJ2-5; D may be TRBD1 or TRBD2 (5 bases each). Germline-derived CDR1 and CDR2 are LNHDA and SQIVND (reference sequence). The CDR3 is 11 amino acids. Trimming shortened V by 9 bases and J by 5 bases, and 10 bases separated the two germline ends.